Below are 23 T cell receptor beta chains sequenced from a single sample in a study of Ad26.COV2.S vaccination and SARS-CoV-2 variants. Documented treatment: around 19 received Ad26.COV2.S at low or high dose, single or two shots; roughly five received placebo; per-sample allocation not given. Following the first vaccine or placebo injection, samples were taken on day 63. Profiled with immunoSEQ multiplex PCR; TCRdb holds only in-frame clones, not every one. The repertoire has approximately 360,000 clones, 83% of them found once; the top ten carry nearly 7.5%. The sequences come from peripheral blood, collected in a trial of Ad26.COV2.S vaccine versus placebo. The receptors were gathered from a person between 18 and 65 years old who received the Ad26.COV2.S COVID-19 vaccine or a placebo.

The chain uses TRBV7-2 and TRBJ2-3; 10 bases map to TRBD2. This CDR3 has 16 amino acids. Germline CDR1 SGHTA, CDR2 FQGNSA. V gave up 6 bases and J gave up 7 bases; unmatched junction bases: 13. In DNA, the CDR3 is TGTGCCAGCAGACCCCCCTCTAGCGGGGGTTATTATACGCAGTATTTT. This encodes CASRPPSSGGYYTQYF.

The chain links TRBV6-5 to TRBJ1-1; no firm D call. Germline V CDR1 and CDR2: MNHEY, SVGAGI. The CDR3 spans 14 residues. With 8 bases removed from V and 4 bases from J, the gap between germline ends came to 17 bases. Here the CDR3 reads CASRLRSEATEAFF. The CDR3 bases are TGTGCCAGCCGTTTGAGGTCAGAGGCCACTGAAGCTTTCTTT.

V usage is TRBV11-3 and J usage is TRBJ2-3; D gene uncertain. Per germline, CDR1 SGHNT and CDR2 YENEEA. Trimming removed 4 bases at V and 0 bases at J, with 14 bases between. The CDR3 spans 16 residues. CDR3 loop: CASSSHILSSTDTQYF. CDR3 DNA: TGTGCCAGCAGCTCACACATACTCTCTAGCACAGATACGCAGTATTTT.

The gene calls are TRBV5-1 and TRBJ2-3; TRBD1 matches 8 bases. The germline V gene has CDR1 SGHRS and CDR2 YFSETQ. The CDR3 has 14 amino acids. J lost 4 bases, V lost 0 bases, and 1 base had no gene match. The CDR3 loop reads CASSLAGGPDTQYF. For the CDR3, the DNA is TGCGCCAGCAGCTTGGCAGGGGGCCCAGATACGCAGTATTTT.

V is TRBV19 and J is TRBJ1-5; D gene uncertain. There are 14 residues in the CDR3. From germline, CDR1 is LNHDA and CDR2 SQIVND (reference sequence). V dropped 0 bases and J dropped 4 bases, with 7 bases sitting between them. CDR3 region: CASSIEGLNQPQHF. The CDR3 region has the DNA TGTGCCAGTAGTATAGAAGGCCTTAATCAGCCCCAGCATTTT.

J is TRBJ2-3 and V is TRBV25-1, with a possible D match to TRBD2 (6 bases). The V end lost 6 bases, the J end lost 4 bases, and 11 bases lay between the germline ends. CDR1 MGHDK and CDR2 SYGVNS come from the germline V gene. The CDR3 is 13 amino acids. The CDR3 bases are TGTGCCAGCAGCGAAGGAGGGGCAGATACGCAGTATTTT. This gives the protein CASSEGGADTQYF.

The rearrangement links TRBV18 to TRBJ1-1; a weak D match, TRBD1 (5 bases). Trimming took 6 bases from V and 1 from J, leaving 15 bases between them. Germline loops: CDR1 KGHSH, CDR2 LQKENI. CDR3 length: 15 residues. CDR3 sequence (DNA): TGTGCCAGCTCCCCCTCCTTCGGGGGGAACACTGAAGCTTTCTTT. Encoded protein: CASSPSFGGNTEAFF. Full variable domain (rest looked up from reference TRBV18 and TRBJ1-1): NAGVMQNPRHLVRRRGQEARLRCSPMKGHSHVYWYRQLPEEGLKFMVYLQKENIIDESGMPKERFSAEFPKEGPSILRIQQVVRGDSAAYFCASSPSFGGNTEAFFGQGTRLTVV.

CDR3 protein: CASSGTTGTSSTDTQYF. The CDR3 DNA follows: TGTGCCAGCAGCGGGACAACCGGGACTAGCAGTACAGATACGCAGTATTTT. The J gene is TRBJ2-3, the V gene TRBV9, with 9 bases that match TRBD2. Germline V gene lookup returns CDR1 SGDLS and CDR2 YYNGEE. The CDR3 covers 17 residues. J lost 3 bases, V lost 3 bases, and 11 bases had no gene match.

J is TRBJ2-3 and V is TRBV29-1; the D is unclear. Germline CDR1 is SQVTM and CDR2 is ANQGSEA. The V and J ends lost 7 bases and 4 bases respectively, with 18 bases between them. The CDR3 is 14 amino acids. The DNA of the CDR3 is TGCAGCGCCTCCGGGTGGGGAAAGGCAGATACGCAGTATTTT. Translation gives CSASGWGKADTQYF.

There are a few counts of this clone. The J gene is TRBJ1-5, the V gene TRBV6-5, with D unclear. This CDR3 is built from 15 residues. Looked up from germline, CDR1 is MNHEY and CDR2 is SVGAGI. Trimming pared 2 bases from V and 1 base from J, leaving 9 bases between. The CDR3 nucleotides read TGTGCCAGCAGTTACAACCGGGCAAGCAATCAGCCCCAGCATTTT. Its translation is CASSYNRASNQPQHF.

V gene TRBV7-9 combines with J gene TRBJ2-2; possibly TRBD1 or TRBD2 for D (6 bases each). The CDR3 is 15 residues long. Trimming removed 11 bases at V and 2 bases at J, with 18 bases between. Per germline, CDR1 SEHNR and CDR2 FQNEAQ (reference sequence). CDR3 sequence (DNA): TGTGCCCCCAGTCCCAAGGGGGGAAACACCGGGGAGCTGTTTTTT. This codes for CAPSPKGGNTGELFF.

This clone was seen a single time. The CDR3 spells CASSYADRAFF. CDR3 DNA: TGTGCCAGCAGTTACGCGGATCGGGCTTTCTTT. The chain recombines TRBV6-5 with TRBJ1-1; D remains unclear. The CDR3 runs to 11 residues. V was pared by 2 bases and J by 11 bases, with 9 bases between. Germline V gives CDR1 MNHEY, CDR2 SVGAGI.

The V gene is TRBV27, the J gene TRBJ1-4; 8 bases agree with TRBD1. The CDR3 is 17 amino acids. V shed 7 bases and J 3 bases; nucleotides not matched to a gene: 13. The germline V gene encodes CDR1 MNHEY and CDR2 SMNVEV (reference sequence). The chain's CDR3 is CASTRTGTGPANEKLFF. DNA of the CDR3: TGTGCCAGCACCCGGACAGGGACGGGGCCGGCTAATGAAAAACTGTTTTTT. Full variable domain (rest looked up from reference TRBV27 and TRBJ1-4): EAQVTQNPRYLITVTGKKLTVTCSQNMNHEYMSWYRQDPGLGLRQIYYSMNVEVTDKGDVPEGYKVSRKEKRNFPLILESPSPNQTSLYFCASTRTGTGPANEKLFFGSGTQLSVL.

The rearrangement links TRBV5-1 to TRBJ1-1; TRBD1 matches at 7 bases. Looked up from germline, CDR1 is SGHRS and CDR2 is YFSETQ. This CDR3 has 17 residues. Losses at the gene ends were 1 base for V and 6 bases for J; bases not matched to a gene: 15. In DNA form, the CDR3 reads TGCGCCAGCAGCTTGAGAGACAGGGACGGCGGTGGGGCTGAAGCTTTCTTT. This sequence encodes CASSLRDRDGGGAEAFF.

This chain connects TRBV19 to TRBJ1-2, with no clear D. The CDR3 contains 14 residues. CDR1 and CDR2 from the germline V gene are LNHDA and SQIVND (reference sequence). Trimming removed 5 bases at V and 4 bases at J, with 14 bases between. The CDR3 DNA is TGTGCCAGTAGTTGGAGCGGAACCCTCTATGGCTACACCTTC. Residues: CASSWSGTLYGYTF.

This sequence joins TRBV4-1 and TRBJ2-3; D unresolved. The germline gives CDR1 MGHRA, CDR2 YSYEKL. CDR3 length: 11 amino acids. The germline V and J ends were trimmed by 4 bases and 5 bases, with 4 bases remaining between them. Written as DNA, the CDR3 is TGCGCCAGCAGCCTGTTAGATACGCAGTATTTT. This encodes CASSLLDTQYF.

This chain uses TRBV27 with TRBJ1-1, with 10 bases matching TRBD1. CDR1 and CDR2 from the germline V gene are MNHEY and SMNVEV (reference sequence). The V segment lost 2 bases and the J segment 1 base; nucleotides outside the gene matches: 7. The CDR3 contains 17 residues. CDR3 DNA sequence: TGTGCCAGCAGTTTAACCGGACAGGGGGTTCCGAACACTGAAGCTTTCTTT. This gives the protein CASSLTGQGVPNTEAFF.

This clone was counted once. J is TRBJ2-7 and V is TRBV11-2; D gene uncertain. The CDR3 sequence is 12 residues long. V gave up 0 bases and J gave up 6 bases, with 6 bases separating them. CDR1 and CDR2 (germline): SGHAT, FQNNGV. In DNA, the CDR3 is TGTGCCAGCAGCTTAGATCGAAGCGAGCAGTACTTC. It is translated as CASSLDRSEQYF.

The V gene is TRBV10-3, the J gene TRBJ1-4, with unresolved D. Germline values: CDR1 ENHRY, CDR2 SYGVKD. V was cut by 10 bases and J by 2 bases, with 11 bases left in between. CDR3 length equals 13 residues. The CDR3 nucleotides read TGTGCCACCTCCAGGAGGACTAATGAAAAACTGTTTTTT. Protein: CATSRRTNEKLFF.

This clone was detected once. Other nucleotide sequences in the sample specify the same CDR3. V is TRBV7-9 and J is TRBJ2-7; D unresolved. This CDR3 has 12 amino acids. V was clipped by 5 bases and J by 4 bases, with 9 bases between them. Germline loops: CDR1 SEHNR, CDR2 FQNEAQ (reference sequence). In DNA form, the CDR3 reads TGTGCCAGCAGCCGAAACCCATACGAGCAGTACTTC. Amino acids: CASSRNPYEQYF. The whole variable domain, filled in from reference TRBV7-9 and TRBJ2-7, reads DTGVSQNPRHKITKRGQNVTFRCDPISEHNRLYWYRQTLGQGPEFLTYFQNEAQLEKSRLLSDRFSAERPKGSFSTLEIQRTEQGDSAMYLCASSRNPYEQYFGPGTRLTVT.

This chain uses TRBV6-2 or TRBV6-3 with TRBJ1-5; no firm D call. The germline V and J ends were trimmed by 4 bases and 5 bases, with 12 bases remaining between them. The CDR3 runs to 14 residues. Per germline, CDR1 MNHEY and CDR2 SVGEGT. CDR3 protein: CASSSMVNDQPQHF. As DNA, the CDR3 is TGTGCCAGCAGTTCAATGGTGAACGATCAGCCCCAGCATTTT.

This clone was recorded once. The chain employs TRBV18 and TRBJ2-4, with D tentatively TRBD2 (6 bases). With 6 bases removed from V and 12 bases from J, the gap between germline ends came to 18 bases. Germline assignment: CDR1 KGHSH and CDR2 LQKENI. The CDR3 contains 13 residues. CDR3 sequence reads: CASSQGLGGDQYF. The CDR3 nucleotides are TGTGCCAGCTCCCAAGGTTTGGGGGGAGATCAGTACTTC. The entire variable domain, with the rest obtained from reference TRBV18 and TRBJ2-4, is as follows: NAGVMQNPRHLVRRRGQEARLRCSPMKGHSHVYWYRQLPEEGLKFMVYLQKENIIDESGMPKERFSAEFPKEGPSILRIQQVVRGDSAAYFCASSQGLGGDQYFGAGTRLSVL.

The rearrangement joins TRBV11-2 to TRBJ2-1; 7 positions match TRBD2. Germline-derived CDR1 and CDR2 are SGHAT and FQNNGV. Losses at the gene ends were 2 bases for V and 3 bases for J; bases not matched to a gene: 1. The CDR3 runs 14 residues. The CDR3 bases are TGTGCCAGCAGCTTAAGGGACTACTACAATGAGCAGTTCTTC. Its protein product is CASSLRDYYNEQFF.